Listed below are T cell receptor beta chains from one sample, sequenced in a study of memory CD4+ T cells and cytomegalovirus serostatus. TCRdb's copy holds only in-frame clones and misses some; the assay was immunoSEQ multiplex PCR. The table lists 70,000 to 90,000 clones, roughly three quarters of them singletons. The sample comprised memory CD4+ T cells from blood. The receptors derive from an adult in good health and CMV-seropositive. Each CDR3 is given with its conserved first and last residue. D genes are given only for firm matches. Clone size, where shown, is once, few, many, or a class for clones that have expanded.

NA | TRBJ2-7 | TRBV6-1 | NA | CASTGVVSYEQYF | TGTGCCAGCACCGGTGTGGTCTCCTACGAGCAGTACTTC
NA | TRBJ2-5 | TRBV7-2 | once | CASSLMARAGAETQYF | TGTGCCAGCAGCTTAATGGCACGGGCAGGGGCAGAGACCCAGTACTTC
TRBD1 | TRBJ1-3 | TRBV19 | few | CASSTTGLGNTIYF | TGTGCCAGTAGCACGACAGGGTTGGGAAACACCATATATTTT
TRBD2 | TRBJ2-3 | TRBV28 | NA | CASIPGTSGGESTDTQYF | TGTGCCAGCATCCCTGGGACTAGCGGGGGAGAAAGCACAGATACGCAGTATTTT
NA | TRBJ2-5 | TRBV29-1 | NA | CSVEDKAEQETQYF | TGCAGCGTTGAAGATAAGGCAGAACAAGAGACCCAGTACTTC
TRBD1 | TRBJ2-3 | TRBV29-1 | NA | CSETRKTGLNTQYF | TGCAGCGAAACGAGGAAGACAGGGCTCAATACGCAGTATTTT
TRBD1 | TRBJ2-1 | TRBV14 | NA | CASSQDIWTGSNEQFF | TGTGCCAGCAGCCAAGATATTTGGACAGGGAGCAATGAGCAGTTCTTC
TRBD1 | TRBJ1-1 | TRBV28 | once | CASREDQGARTEAFF | TGTGCCAGCAGGGAGGATCAGGGGGCGAGGACTGAAGCTTTCTTT
TRBD1 | TRBJ1-2 | TRBV5-1 | NA | CASSARGRRDSTNYGYTF | TGCGCCAGCAGCGCCCGGGGGCGGCGGGACAGTACTAACTATGGCTACACCTTC
NA | TRBJ2-1 | TRBV27 | NA | CASSYRTLYNEQFF | TGTGCCAGCAGCTACAGGACCCTCTACAATGAGCAGTTCTTC
TRBD1 | TRBJ1-2 | TRBV5-6 | NA | CASSSTGTGLSYGYTF | TGTGCCAGCAGCTCTACCGGGACAGGGCTTTCTTATGGCTACACCTTC
NA | TRBJ1-5 | TRBV4-1 | NA | CASSQLPLGNQPQHF | TGCGCCAGCAGCCAACTACCCCTTGGCAATCAGCCCCAGCATTTT
TRBD1 | TRBJ1-5 | TRBV6-5 | NA | CASRTGDQPQHF | TGTGCCAGCAGGACAGGGGATCAGCCCCAGCATTTT
NA | TRBJ2-2 | TRBV19 | NA | CASSNPGETGELFF | TGTGCCAGTAGTAACCCAGGGGAGACCGGGGAGCTGTTTTTT